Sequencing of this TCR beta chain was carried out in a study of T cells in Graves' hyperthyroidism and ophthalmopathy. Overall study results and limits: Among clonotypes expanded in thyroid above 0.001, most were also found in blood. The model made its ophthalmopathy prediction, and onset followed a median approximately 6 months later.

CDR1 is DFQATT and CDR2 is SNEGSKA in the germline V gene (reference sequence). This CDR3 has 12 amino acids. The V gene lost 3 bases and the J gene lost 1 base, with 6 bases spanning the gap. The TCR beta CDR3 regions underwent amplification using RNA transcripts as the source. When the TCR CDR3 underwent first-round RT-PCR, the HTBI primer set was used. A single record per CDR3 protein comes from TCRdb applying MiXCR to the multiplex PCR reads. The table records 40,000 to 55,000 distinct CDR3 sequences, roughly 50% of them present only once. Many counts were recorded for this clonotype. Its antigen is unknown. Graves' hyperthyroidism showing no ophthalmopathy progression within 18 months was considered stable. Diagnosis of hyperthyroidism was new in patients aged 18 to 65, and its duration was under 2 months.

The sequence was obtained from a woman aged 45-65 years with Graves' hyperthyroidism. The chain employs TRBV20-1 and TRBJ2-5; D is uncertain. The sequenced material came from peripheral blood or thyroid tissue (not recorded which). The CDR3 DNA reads TGCAGTGCTAGCCAGATCCAAGAGACCCAGTACTTC. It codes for CSASQIQETQYF.